The rows below give T cell receptor beta chains drawn from one sample of a study of somatic mutations in cytotoxic T cells in rheumatoid arthritis. Sequencing was performed with immunoSEQ multiplex PCR; in TCRdb, only in-frame clones are kept and a portion is missing. Altogether roughly 2,400 clones are present, roughly 73% being singletons, with the ten largest covering about 45%. Sequencing input: CD8+ T cells sorted from blood. These receptors were collected from a man in his sixties or seventies with rheumatoid arthritis. The CDR3 runs from the conserved cysteine through the conserved F or W. The D gene is left open where the match is weak. For some rows the clone size is stated as once, few or many, or as a class when expanded; others skip it.

>TRBJ2-2|NA|NA|TRBV7-6
CASSLTERTGELFF
TGTGCCAGCAGCCTGACAGAAAGGACCGGGGAGCTGTTTTTT
>TRBJ2-7|TRBD2|NA|TRBV27
CASSPVAGGAYEQYF
TGTGCCAGCAGTCCTGTAGCGGGAGGGGCCTACGAGCAGTACTTC
>TRBJ1-1|NA|NA|TRBV4-1
CASSQGGATNTEAFF
TGCGCCAGCAGCCAAGGTGGGGCTACGAACACTGAAGCTTTCTTT
>TRBJ2-1|TRBD1|few|TRBV11-2
CASSLVFGTGGSYNEQFF
TGTGCCAGCAGCTTAGTCTTCGGGACAGGGGGTTCCTACAATGAGCAGTTCTTC
>TRBJ2-3|TRBD2|NA|TRBV28
CASTAGRGARADTQYF
TGTGCCAGCACCGCGGGGCGGGGGGCGCGGGCAGATACGCAGTATTTT
>TRBJ2-7|NA|few|TRBV7-9
CASSYQDSYEQYF
TGTGCCAGCAGCTACCAGGACTCCTACGAGCAGTACTTC
>TRBJ2-1|NA|NA|TRBV2
CASDDRSSYNEQFF
TGTGCCAGCGACGACAGGAGCTCCTACAATGAGCAGTTCTTC
>TRBJ1-2|TRBD1|NA|TRBV19
CASSVGQGTTYGYTF
TGTGCCAGTAGTGTGGGACAGGGGACTACCTATGGCTACACCTTC
>TRBJ2-1|TRBD2|NA|TRBV6-5
CTSNGGNSYNEQFF
TGTACCAGCAACGGGGGGAACTCCTACAATGAGCAGTTCTTC
>TRBJ2-7|TRBD2|NA|TRBV27
CASSWTSGDEQYF
TGTGCCAGCAGTTGGACTAGCGGGGACGAGCAGTACTTC
>TRBJ1-2|NA|NA|TRBV9
CASSPADLNYGYTF
TGTGCCAGCAGCCCAGCGGACCTTAACTATGGCTACACCTTC
>TRBJ2-1|TRBD1|NA|TRBV7-3
CASSPQGAYYNEQFF
TGTGCCAGCAGCCCACAGGGGGCTTACTACAATGAGCAGTTCTTC
>TRBJ1-1|NA|NA|TRBV15
CATTSGMNTEAFF
TGTGCCACCACATCGGGGATGAACACTGAAGCTTTCTTT
>TRBJ2-1|NA|NA|TRBV6-1
CASSVARVTYNEQFF
TGTGCCAGCAGTGTTGCCAGGGTCACCTACAATGAGCAGTTCTTC
>TRBJ2-7|NA|NA|TRBV18
CASSTEQGGTYEQYF
TGTGCCAGCTCAACGGAACAGGGAGGGACCTACGAGCAGTACTTC
>TRBJ2-7|NA|NA|TRBV9
CASSEGGGYEQYF
TGTGCCAGCAGCGAGGGGGGGGGATACGAGCAGTACTTC
>TRBJ1-3|NA|NA|TRBV27
CASSLDSTSGNTIYF
TGTGCCAGCAGTTTGGACTCGACCTCTGGAAACACCATATATTTT
>TRBJ1-2|TRBD1|few|TRBV10-3
CAISVGGPNYGYTF
TGTGCCATCAGTGTAGGGGGCCCTAACTATGGCTACACCTTC
>TRBJ1-4|NA|few|TRBV7-9
CASSPPDRSNEKLFF
TGTGCCAGCAGTCCACCCGACAGGTCTAATGAAAAACTGTTTTTT
>TRBJ2-2|TRBD1|few|TRBV7-3
CASSLNPGDRGNTGELFF
TGTGCCAGCAGCTTAAATCCCGGGGACAGGGGGAACACCGGGGAGCTGTTTTTT
>TRBJ2-7|TRBD1|NA|TRBV28
CASRTGGTGVSYEQYF
TGTGCCAGCAGGACCGGAGGGACAGGGGTCTCCTACGAGCAGTACTTC
>TRBJ2-7|TRBD2|NA|TRBV30
CAWSKGLAYEQYF
TGTGCCTGGAGCAAAGGACTAGCATACGAGCAGTACTTC
>TRBJ2-1|NA|NA|TRBV19
CASSWTLNNEQFF
TGTGCCAGTAGTTGGACACTTAACAATGAGCAGTTCTTC
>TRBJ2-7|NA|NA|TRBV6-5
CASSYSGRGPSYEQYF
TGTGCCAGCAGTTACTCGGGCAGGGGCCCCTCCTACGAGCAGTACTTC
>TRBJ2-1|TRBD2|NA|TRBV5-4
CASSPGTSGVNEQFF
TGTGCCAGCAGCCCGGGGACTAGCGGGGTCAATGAGCAGTTCTTC
>TRBJ2-7|TRBD1|NA|TRBV5-8
CASSNTGAYEQYF
TGTGCCAGCAGCAACACAGGGGCCTACGAGCAGTACTTC
>TRBJ1-1|NA|NA|TRBV11-2
CASSLVPRGFEAFF
TGTGCCAGCAGCTTAGTCCCACGAGGGTTTGAAGCTTTCTTT
>TRBJ2-3|NA|NA|TRBV9
CASSVGGLSADTQYF
TGTGCCAGCAGCGTAGGTGGCCTTAGCGCAGATACGCAGTATTTT
>TRBJ2-1|NA|NA|TRBV4-2
CASSQLAISYNEQFF
TGTGCCAGCAGCCAACTAGCGATCTCCTACAATGAGCAGTTCTTC
>TRBJ2-5|TRBD1|NA|TRBV7-6
CASSLGQGAETQYF
TGTGCCAGCAGCTTAGGGCAGGGGGCCGAGACCCAGTACTTC
>TRBJ2-7|TRBD2|NA|TRBV27
CASRLAGGTYEQYF
TGTGCCAGCAGGCTAGCGGGAGGGACCTACGAGCAGTACTTC
>TRBJ2-3|NA|NA|TRBV5-1
CASSTDGQFIDTQYF
TGCGCCAGCAGTACTGATGGACAGTTTATAGATACGCAGTATTTT
>TRBJ2-3|TRBD2|NA|TRBV19
CASSRLAVSTDTQYF
TGTGCCAGTAGTCGGCTAGCGGTGAGCACAGATACGCAGTATTTT
>TRBJ2-1|NA|NA|TRBV9
CASSVGDTYNEQFF
TGTGCCAGCAGCGTAGGGGACACTTACAATGAGCAGTTCTTC
>TRBJ2-7|NA|NA|TRBV11-2
CASSAGLIYEQYF
TGTGCCAGCAGCGCGGGACTCATCTACGAGCAGTACTTC
>TRBJ2-2|NA|NA|TRBV27
CASSLADTGELFF
TGTGCCAGCAGTTTGGCGGACACCGGGGAGCTGTTTTTT
>TRBJ1-4|TRBD1|NA|TRBV7-6
CASKGDRRNEKLFF
TGTGCCAGCAAAGGGGACAGAAGAAATGAAAAACTGTTTTTT
>TRBJ1-2|NA|NA|TRBV4-1
CASSQVQANFYGYTF
TGCGCCAGCAGCCAAGTTCAGGCAAATTTCTATGGCTACACCTTC
>TRBJ1-2|NA|NA|TRBV20-1
CSAVIGYTF
TGCAGTGCTGTTATTGGCTACACCTTC
>TRBJ2-2|NA|NA|TRBV19
CASRIRGGGELFF
TGTGCCAGTAGGATAAGGGGGGGCGGGGAGCTGTTTTTT
>TRBJ2-7|TRBD1|NA|TRBV7-2
CASSLNRGMKQYF
TGTGCCAGCAGCTTAAACAGGGGAATGAAGCAGTACTTC
>TRBJ2-3|NA|once|TRBV19
CASSPLLASTDTQYF
TGTGCCAGTAGTCCCCTGTTGGCCAGCACAGATACGCAGTATTTT
>TRBJ2-7|TRBD1|NA|TRBV11-2
CASSVGQTYEQYF
TGTGCCAGCAGCGTGGGACAGACTTACGAGCAGTACTTC
>TRBJ2-3|TRBD2|NA|TRBV27
CASSSNLGGSTDTQYF
TGTGCCAGCAGTTCGAACCTGGGGGGGTCCACAGATACGCAGTATTTT
>TRBJ1-5|TRBD1|NA|TRBV19
CASSPRQGTLASDQPQHF
TGTGCCAGTAGTCCCCGACAGGGGACTCTCGCTAGCGATCAGCCCCAGCATTTT
>TRBJ2-7|NA|NA|TRBV28
CASSLWGGNDCEQYF
TGTGCCAGCAGTTTATGGGGCGGGAATGATTGTGAGCAGTACTTC
>TRBJ2-2|TRBD2|NA|TRBV6-4
CASSDGFDGRENGELFF
TGTGCCAGCAGTGACGGGTTCGACGGGAGGGAAAACGGGGAGCTGTTTTTT